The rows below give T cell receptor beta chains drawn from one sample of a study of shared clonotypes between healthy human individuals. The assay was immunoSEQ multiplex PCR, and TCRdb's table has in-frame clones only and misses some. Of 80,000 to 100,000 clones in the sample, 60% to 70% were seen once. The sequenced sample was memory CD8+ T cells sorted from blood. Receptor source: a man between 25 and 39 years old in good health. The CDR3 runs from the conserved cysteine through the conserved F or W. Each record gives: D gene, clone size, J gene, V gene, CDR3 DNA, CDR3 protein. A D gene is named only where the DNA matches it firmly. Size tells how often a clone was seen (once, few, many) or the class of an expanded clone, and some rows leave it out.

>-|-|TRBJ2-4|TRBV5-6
TGTGCCAGCAGCTTGTCGGCAGGGGAGGCCAAAAACATTCAGTACTTC
CASSLSAGEAKNIQYF
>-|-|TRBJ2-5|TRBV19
TGTGCCAGTAGTACCGGGACATCAGCGGAGACCCAGTACTTC
CASSTGTSAETQYF
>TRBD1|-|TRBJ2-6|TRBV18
TGTGCCAGCTCACCACGTATCTTGGGACAGGGGAGCTCTGGGGCCAACGTCCTGACTTTC
CASSPRILGQGSSGANVLTF
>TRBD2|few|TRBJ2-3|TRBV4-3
TGCGCCAGCAGCCTTATAGCGGGAGGGGCAGATACGCAGTATTTT
CASSLIAGGADTQYF
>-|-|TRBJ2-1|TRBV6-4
TGTGCCAGCAGTGACTCACGGGTCTCCTACAATGAGCAGTTCTTC
CASSDSRVSYNEQFF
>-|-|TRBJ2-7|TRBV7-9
TGTGCCAGCAGCTCGGGTCTGCCCGTCTACGAGCAGTACTTC
CASSSGLPVYEQYF
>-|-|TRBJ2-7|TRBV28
TGTGCCACCGCCCAAACCGATACCTACGAGCAGTACTTC
CATAQTDTYEQYF
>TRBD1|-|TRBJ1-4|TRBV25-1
TGTGCCAGCAGTGATCCAGGACAGGGGGGGCATGAAAAACTGTTTTTT
CASSDPGQGGHEKLFF
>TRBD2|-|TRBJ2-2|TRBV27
TGTGCCAGCAGTTTCCGTATACCGGGACTAGCGGGAGGGCTAACCGGGGAGCTGTTTTTT
CASSFRIPGLAGGLTGELFF
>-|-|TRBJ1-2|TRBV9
TGTGCCAGCAGCCCTTCCCCCGGGACTCCCAGTTATGGCTACACCTTC
CASSPSPGTPSYGYTF
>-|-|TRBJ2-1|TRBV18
TGTGCCAGCTCACCACTCGGAGGAGGTGAGCAGTTCTTC
CASSPLGGGEQFF
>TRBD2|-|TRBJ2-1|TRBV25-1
TGTGCCAGCAGTGACTTCCTAGCGGGAGGCGGGGCGCATGAGCAGTTCTTC
CASSDFLAGGGAHEQFF
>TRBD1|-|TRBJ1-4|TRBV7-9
TGTGCCAGCAGCTTTTCAGGGGACAGAGTTAATGAAAAACTGTTTTTT
CASSFSGDRVNEKLFF
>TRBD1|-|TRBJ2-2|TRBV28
TGTGCCAGCAGTCCCACGACAGGGTACACCGGGGAGCTGTTTTTT
CASSPTTGYTGELFF
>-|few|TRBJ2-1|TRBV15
TGTGCCACCAGCAGAGAGATAGGGCTCCGGTACAATGAGCAGTTCTTC
CATSREIGLRYNEQFF
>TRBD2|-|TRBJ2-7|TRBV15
TGTGCCACCAGCAGACCGAAGGAAGCGGGAGTTTTCCACGAGCAGTACTTC
CATSRPKEAGVFHEQYF
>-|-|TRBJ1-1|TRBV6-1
TGTGCCAGCAACCGCGGACTCCTGAACACTGAAGCTTTCTTT
CASNRGLLNTEAFF
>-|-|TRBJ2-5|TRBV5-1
TGCGCCAGCAGCTTGGAAGGGGGTTTAGAGGGCGTAGAGACCCAGTACTTC
CASSLEGGLEGVETQYF
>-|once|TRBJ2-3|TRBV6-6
TGTGCCAGCAGTTCCGGCGGGTTCAGGGATACGCAGTATTTT
CASSSGGFRDTQYF
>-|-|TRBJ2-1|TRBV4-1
TGCGCCAGCAGCCACGGTGTTTTTAGACTAAGCTCCTACAATGAGCAGTTCTTC
CASSHGVFRLSSYNEQFF
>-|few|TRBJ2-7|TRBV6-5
TGTGCCAGCAGGGGCATCTCCTACGAGCAGTACTTC
CASRGISYEQYF
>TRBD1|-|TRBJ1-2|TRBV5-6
TGTGCCAGCAGGGGGACAGGGAATCCCTATGGCTACACCTTC
CASRGTGNPYGYTF
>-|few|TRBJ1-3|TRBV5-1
TGCGCCAGCAGCTTGGAACCGAGCTCTGGAAACACCATATATTTT
CASSLEPSSGNTIYF
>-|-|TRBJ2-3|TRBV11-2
TGTGCCAGTCACCAGGCGGGTACAGCAGATACGCAGTATTTT
CASHQAGTADTQYF
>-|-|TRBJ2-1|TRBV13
TGTGCCAGCAGCTTAGAGGCGGTGGGCGGTGAGCAGTTCTTC
CASSLEAVGGEQFF
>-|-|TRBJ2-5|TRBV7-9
TGTGCCAGCAGCTCCGATCTGTACCAAGAGACCCAGTACTTC
CASSSDLYQETQYF
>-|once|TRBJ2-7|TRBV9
TGTGCCAGCAGCGCGGGGAGTGTGGGCTACGAGCAGTACTTC
CASSAGSVGYEQYF
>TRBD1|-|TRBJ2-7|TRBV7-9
TGTGCCAGCAGCCCGGGGACAGGGTTTTACTACGAGCAGTACTTC
CASSPGTGFYYEQYF
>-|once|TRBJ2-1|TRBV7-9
TGTGCCAGCAGCACGGAGGTAAGGTTCTTC
CASSTEVRFF
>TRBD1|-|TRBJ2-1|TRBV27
TGTGCCAGCAGTTTAGGGACAGGGTCCAATGAGCAGTTCTTC
CASSLGTGSNEQFF
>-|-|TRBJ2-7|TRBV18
TGTGCCAGCTCGTTACGGGGCTTTTCCTACGAGCAGTACTTC
CASSLRGFSYEQYF
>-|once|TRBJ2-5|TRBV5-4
TGTGCCAGCAGCCCTACAGGGGAGGCCCGGGGAGAGACCCAGTACTTC
CASSPTGEARGETQYF
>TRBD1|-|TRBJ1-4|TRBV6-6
TGTGCCAGCAGTTTCCAGGGGGGGAGTGAAAAACTGTTTTTT
CASSFQGGSEKLFF
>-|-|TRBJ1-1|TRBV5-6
TGTGCCAGCAGCCGTCGAGGGGTGAACACTGAAGCTTTCTTT
CASSRRGVNTEAFF
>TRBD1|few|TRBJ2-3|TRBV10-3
TGTGCCATCGGTGAACAGGGGACAGATACGCAGTATTTT
CAIGEQGTDTQYF